These T cell receptor beta chains were read from a single sample in a study of T cells in Graves' hyperthyroidism and ophthalmopathy. TCRdb re-analysed the multiplex PCR reads in MiXCR, keeping a single row per CDR3 protein. The sample yields under 400,000 distinct CDR3 sequences, roughly 17% seen once. What was sequenced was blood. These receptors originate from a man aged 25-45 years with Graves' hyperthyroidism. The CDR3 runs from the conserved cysteine through the conserved F or W. The D gene is left open where the match is weak. Not every row has a clone size; where given, it reads once, few, many or a size class.

>TRBJ1-1|TRBV7-6|NA|NA
TGTGCCAGCAGCTTAGAATTTCGCGGGACTGAAGCTTTCTTT
CASSLEFRGTEAFF
>TRBJ2-7|TRBV11-2|many|NA
TGTGCCAGCAGCTTAATGGGGACCTCCTACGAGCAGTACTTC
CASSLMGTSYEQYF
>TRBJ1-6|TRBV2|NA|NA
TGTGCCAGCCTGGAGGGCGGTTATAATTCACCCCTCCACTTT
CASLEGGYNSPLHF
>TRBJ2-3|TRBV30|NA|TRBD2
TGTGCCTGGGGCAGACTAGCGGCACCCACAGATACGCAGTATTTT
CAWGRLAAPTDTQYF
>TRBJ1-1|TRBV12-3/TRBV12-4|many|NA
TGTGCCAGCAGTGAGCCCCCCTGGGAGACTGAAGCTTTCTTT
CASSEPPWETEAFF
>TRBJ1-2|TRBV2|many|NA
TGTGCCAGCACCATGAACTATGGCTACACCTTC
CASTMNYGYTF
>TRBJ1-3|TRBV5-4|NA|NA
TGTGCCAGCAGCTTGGATGACAGGAGGGCAGACACCATATATTTT
CASSLDDRRADTIYF
>TRBJ2-2|TRBV4-1|few|NA
TGCGCCAGCAGACGGGCGGGGGCGGGAAACACCGGGGAGCTGTTTTTT
CASRRAGAGNTGELFF
>TRBJ2-3|TRBV11-2|NA|NA
TGTGCCGGCAGCTTATATGGGCCTAGCACAGATACGCAGTATTTT
CAGSLYGPSTDTQYF
>TRBJ2-3|TRBV4-2|NA|NA
TGTGCCAGCAGCCAAGAGCGATCCGGGTGGGCAGATACGCAGTATTTT
CASSQERSGWADTQYF
>TRBJ2-3|TRBV9|NA|NA
TGTGCCAGCAGCCCCAGGGACTCAGTGACAGATACGCAGTATTTT
CASSPRDSVTDTQYF
>TRBJ2-1|TRBV20-1|many|TRBD2
TGCAGTGCTCCCCTAGCGGGAGATTACAATGAGCAGTTCTTC
CSAPLAGDYNEQFF
>TRBJ2-7|TRBV7-9|many|NA
TGTGCCAGCAGCTTAGGGTGGCAGAGCTACGAGCAGTACTTC
CASSLGWQSYEQYF
>TRBJ1-1|TRBV9|many|NA
TGTGCCAGCAGCGTTTCCTCAGAAGGGAATGCTTTCTTT
CASSVSSEGNAFF
>TRBJ2-5|TRBV5-4|NA|TRBD2
TGTGCCAGCAGCTTCCCCCGAGGGCGGGAGTCGGGAGAGACCCAGTACTTC
CASSFPRGRESGETQYF
>TRBJ1-1|TRBV5-1|once|NA
TGCGCCAGCAGCTTGAACTACCACAGTAACACTGAAGCTTTCTTT
CASSLNYHSNTEAFF
>TRBJ2-7|TRBV6-1|NA|NA
TGTGCCAGCAGTGAAAGCGAACCGGGACACTTATACGAGCAGTACTTC
CASSESEPGHLYEQYF
>TRBJ2-1|TRBV29-1|NA|TRBD1
TGCAGCGTGGTGACAGGGGAAATCGTCGATGAGCAGTTCTTC
CSVVTGEIVDEQFF
>TRBJ2-1|TRBV19|few|TRBD2
TGTGCCAGCACCGTTAGCGGGAGTGATGAGCAGTTCTTC
CASTVSGSDEQFF
>TRBJ2-7|TRBV28|many|TRBD2
TGTGCCAGCAGACTAGCGGGACCCGGGGCCTACGAGCAGTACTTC
CASRLAGPGAYEQYF
>TRBJ2-5|TRBV6-2/TRBV6-3|few|NA
TGTGCCAGCAGTCCAACCGCCGGGTACCAAGAGACCCAGTACTTC
CASSPTAGYQETQYF
>TRBJ1-6|TRBV5-1|few|NA
TGCGCCAGCAGCTGGGGGGCTGGGCCCCTCCACTTT
CASSWGAGPLHF
>TRBJ1-5|TRBV28|many|NA
TGTGCCAGCATGGTAAGGAGCAATCAGCCCCAGCATTTT
CASMVRSNQPQHF
>TRBJ2-5|TRBV2|many|TRBD1
TGTGCCAGCAGTGGGACAGGGTCAGGGGAGACCCAGTACTTC
CASSGTGSGETQYF
>TRBJ2-5|TRBV10-3|few|TRBD2
TGTGCCATCAGTGAAACGAGCGGGAAAGAGACCCAGTACTTC
CAISETSGKETQYF
>TRBJ2-1|TRBV20-1|NA|TRBD2
TGCAGTGCTAGGGGAGGGCCCCTCCCCGGTCAGTTCTTC
CSARGGPLPGQFF
>TRBJ1-2|TRBV4-1|NA|NA
TGCGCCAGCAGCCCGGGCGCGGATTACTATGGCTACACCTTC
CASSPGADYYGYTF
>TRBJ2-5|TRBV12-3/TRBV12-4|many|NA
TGTGCCAGCAGTTTCGTTCCCTCGGGACGGCAAGAGACCCAGTACTTC
CASSFVPSGRQETQYF
>TRBJ1-2|TRBV19|NA|NA
TGTGCCAGTAGTCGACAGGAGTCCTATGGCTACACCTTC
CASSRQESYGYTF
>TRBJ1-5|TRBV30|many|NA
TGTGCCTGGAGTGGGGAGGGCAGCCAGCCCCAGCATTTT
CAWSGEGSQPQHF
>TRBJ2-5|TRBV7-3|NA|NA
TGTGCCAGCAGCTTAGACGGACAGCAAGAGACCCAGTACTTC
CASSLDGQQETQYF
>TRBJ1-1|TRBV27|many|NA
TGTGCCAGCAGTTTATACAGTACGGATACCAACGGGAACACTGAAGCTTTCTTT
CASSLYSTDTNGNTEAFF
>TRBJ2-3|TRBV6-2/TRBV6-3|many|NA
TGTGCCAGCAGTCCACACGGCGGGTTTGGAGATACGCAGTATTTT
CASSPHGGFGDTQYF
>TRBJ2-3|TRBV10-2|many|NA
TGCGCCAGCAGTGTTGGATCCCAGGGCAGCACAGATACGCAGTATTTT
CASSVGSQGSTDTQYF
>TRBJ2-7|TRBV2|many|NA
TGTGCCAGCAAACCCGGACAGTTCTACGAGCAGTACTTC
CASKPGQFYEQYF
>TRBJ2-5|TRBV5-1|many|NA
TGCGCCAGCACAGAGGGGGGACTTGCAGAGACCCAGTACTTC
CASTEGGLAETQYF
>TRBJ1-5|TRBV29-1|few|NA
TGCAGCGTTACCCTCAGGGGTGACAATCAGCCCCAGCATTTT
CSVTLRGDNQPQHF
>TRBJ1-1|TRBV12-3/TRBV12-4|many|TRBD1
TGTGCCAGCAGTACTAACAGGGGGCTTAACACTGAAGCTTTCTTT
CASSTNRGLNTEAFF
>TRBJ1-1|TRBV10-3|NA|NA
TGTGCCATCAGTGACAGAGATGAAGCTTTCTTT
CAISDRDEAFF
>TRBJ1-4|TRBV5-4|NA|NA
TGTGCCAGCACCCGGCAAGGGGCGCGGGCTGAAAAACTGTTTTTT
CASTRQGARAEKLFF
>TRBJ2-1|TRBV7-2|NA|NA
TGTGCCAGCAGCTTCGAGTGGAGAGCCGAGCTTGAGCAGTTCTTC
CASSFEWRAELEQFF
>TRBJ2-7|TRBV2|many|TRBD2
TGTGCCAGCAGTGTTTCTAGCGGGAGGGCCCCCCCCGAGCAGTACTTC
CASSVSSGRAPPEQYF
>TRBJ2-3|TRBV29-1|once|NA
TGCGGGGGGGCGAGCGCAAATACGCAGTATTTT
CGGASANTQYF
>TRBJ2-3|TRBV2|many|NA
TGTGCCAGCTCGGCGGGCCTAGATACGCAGTATTTT
CASSAGLDTQYF
>TRBJ1-5|TRBV12-3/TRBV12-4|many|TRBD1
TGTGCCAGCAGTGGGACAGCCGATCAGCCCCAGCATTTT
CASSGTADQPQHF
>TRBJ2-2|TRBV3-1|NA|NA
TGTGCCAGCAGCCAAGGGGGGCGCGGGGAGCTGTTTTTT
CASSQGGRGELFF
>TRBJ2-7|TRBV5-1|many|NA
TGCGCCAGCAGCTTGGCCGCTGCAAGGGACGAGCAGTACTTC
CASSLAAARDEQYF
>TRBJ2-5|TRBV5-1|NA|NA
TGCGCCAGCAGCCCCGGGGTTCTGGGAGAGACCCAGTACTTC
CASSPGVLGETQYF
>TRBJ2-1|TRBV10-3|NA|NA
TGTGCCATCAGTGTTTCCATTGGACGCAATGAGCAGTTCTTC
CAISVSIGRNEQFF
>TRBJ2-1|TRBV2|many|NA
TGTGCCAGCAGGGGGGAAGGCGGTGAGCAGTTCTTC
CASRGEGGEQFF
>TRBJ2-2|TRBV20-1|NA|TRBD2
TGCAGTGCTAGAGACATAGCGGGAGGAGACACCGGGGAGCTGTTTTTT
CSARDIAGGDTGELFF
>TRBJ2-1|TRBV5-1|many|TRBD2
TGCGCCAGCCGGACTAGCGGGAGCCCCTCCTACAATGAGCAGTTCTTC
CASRTSGSPSYNEQFF
>TRBJ2-3|TRBV28|many|TRBD1
TGTGCCAGCAGCCCTTCAGGGGGCGACCGGGGTACGCAGTATTTT
CASSPSGGDRGTQYF
>TRBJ2-1|TRBV29-1|NA|NA
TGCAGCGTGAAAGGGGTTAGCGCATACCGTCCGGGGCCCAATGAGCAGTTCTTC
CSVKGVSAYRPGPNEQFF
>TRBJ2-1|TRBV7-9|many|NA
TGTGCCAGCAGCTTATCGCTTAGCGGTTCCTACAATGAGCAGTTCTTC
CASSLSLSGSYNEQFF